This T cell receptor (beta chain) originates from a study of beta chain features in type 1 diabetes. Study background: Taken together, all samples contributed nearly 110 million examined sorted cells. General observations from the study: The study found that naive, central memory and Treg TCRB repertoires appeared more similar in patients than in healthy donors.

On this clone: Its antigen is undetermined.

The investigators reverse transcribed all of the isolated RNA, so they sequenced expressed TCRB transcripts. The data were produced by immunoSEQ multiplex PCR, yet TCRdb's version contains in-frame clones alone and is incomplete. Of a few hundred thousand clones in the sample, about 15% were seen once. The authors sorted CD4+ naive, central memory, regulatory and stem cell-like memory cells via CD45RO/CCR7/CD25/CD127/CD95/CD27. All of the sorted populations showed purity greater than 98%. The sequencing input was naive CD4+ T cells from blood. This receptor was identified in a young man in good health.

CDR3 nucleotide sequence: TGTGCCAGCAGCCTCGGGGCAGATACGCAGTATTTT. Translated: CASSLGADTQYF. The V and J genes are TRBV7-3 and TRBJ2-3, with D possibly matching TRBD2 (5 bases). Trimming pared 5 bases from V and 4 bases from J, leaving 7 bases between. This CDR3 region has 12 residues. From germline, CDR1 is SGHTA and CDR2 FQGTGA.